These 10 T cell receptor beta chains were all obtained from the same sample, sequenced in a study of shared clonotypes between healthy human individuals. Assay used: immunoSEQ multiplex PCR; TCRdb lists only in-frame clones, some missing. The sample consists of some 450,000 clones, more than 70% of them appearing once. Sequencing was done on a sample of PBMCs. The receptors derive from a woman aged 40 to 55 in good health. Some clones in this sample may be carry-over from other donors' samples.

Notes on this clone: A far larger clone is off by one base, so a read error is likely. The chain carries TRBV19 and TRBJ1-1; tentatively, D is TRBD1 (6 bases). V lost 9 bases, J lost 10 bases, and 15 bases lay in between. The CDR3 runs to 11 residues. CDR1 and CDR2 from the germline V gene are LNHDA and SQIVND (reference sequence). Written as DNA, the CDR3 is TGTGCCAGCGACAGGTGGCAGGGAGCTTTCTTT. Its protein product is CASDRWQGAFF.

This chain links TRBV6-5 with TRBJ1-2, with D hard to call. Germline V lookup: CDR1 MNHEY, CDR2 SVGAGI. This CDR3 contains 14 residues. Trimming removed 0 bases at V and 8 bases at J, with 13 bases between. The CDR3 region is CASSYSSRVGGYTF. CDR3 nucleotide sequence: TGTGCCAGCAGTTACTCGAGCCGGGTGGGGGGCTACACCTTC.

CDR3 bases: TGCAGTGCAGGCGGGTACAATGAGCAGTTCTTC. Residues: CSAGGYNEQFF. The rearrangement uses TRBV20-1 and TRBJ2-1; D might be TRBD2 (5 bases). Trimming cost V 6 bases and J 4 bases, with 7 bases left between them. The CDR3 consists of 11 residues. Germline V gives CDR1 DFQATT, CDR2 SNEGSKA (reference sequence).

This clone has only one observation. Relative to the germline gene, one junction end is altered; a read error may explain this. The gene calls are TRBV5-4 and TRBJ2-7; TRBD2 might be the D (5 bases). This CDR3 has 15 residues. Germline V lookup: CDR1 SGHNT, CDR2 YYREEE (reference sequence). CDR3 protein: CASSYVGSNIREQCF. CDR3 bases: TGTGCCAGCAGCTACGTTGGGAGCAATATTCGCGAGCAGTGCTTC.

The V and J genes are TRBV7-9 and TRBJ1-5; possibly TRBD1 for D (6 bases). V gave up 1 base and J gave up 16 bases, with 14 bases separating them. The length of the CDR3 is 12 residues. Germline V CDR1 and CDR2: SEHNR, FQNEAQ (reference sequence). CDR3 nucleotides: TGTGCCAGCAGCTTAGATGGCAGGGGCCAACATTTT. Translated: CASSLDGRGQHF.

This clone showed up just a few times. V is TRBV18 and J is TRBJ2-7; 8 positions agree with TRBD2. Germline assignment: CDR1 KGHSH and CDR2 LQKENI. The CDR3 sequence is 17 residues long. After removal of 6 bases from V and 0 bases from J, the junction contained 13 bases not matched to a gene. The CDR3 protein is CASSLDPIAGSSYEQYF. CDR3 sequence (DNA): TGTGCCAGCTCTCTCGACCCCATAGCGGGGAGCTCCTACGAGCAGTACTTC.

With respect to this clone: This likely traces to a read error, being one base from a far larger clone. The rearrangement uses TRBV30 and TRBJ1-5, with D perhaps matching TRBD1 (5 bases). The CDR3 runs 13 residues. Germline CDR1 GTSNPN, CDR2 SVGIG (reference sequence). The DNA for the CDR3 is TGTGCCTGGAATATGGGGGGTAATCAGCCCCAGAATTTT. Its protein product is CAWNMGGNQPQNF.

This clone was seen more than once but under ten times. The chain recombines TRBV28 with TRBJ1-2; TRBD1 matches 7 bases. CDR3 size: 16 residues. CDR1 MDHEN and CDR2 SYDVKM come from the germline V gene. The V gene end was trimmed by 4 bases and the J gene end by 4 bases; junction bases not matched to a gene: 12. CDR3 nucleotide sequence: TGTGCCAGCAGTTCCCGGGACAGAAGGGGTCCCTATGGCTACACCTTC. Its protein is CASSSRDRRGPYGYTF.

V and J are TRBV7-2 and TRBJ2-5; D unclear. Per germline, CDR1 SGHTA and CDR2 FQGNSA. The CDR3 is 13 amino acids. V shed 5 bases and J shed 7 bases, with 14 bases lying between them. The CDR3 DNA sequence: TGTGCCAGCAGCGAACCCTGGAACCCGACCCAGTACTTC. Residues: CASSEPWNPTQYF.

V and J are TRBV9 and TRBJ2-3; TRBD1 matches at 8 bases. CDR3 size: 13 residues. Germline V CDR1 and CDR2: SGDLS, YYNGEE. V shed 4 bases, J shed 4 bases, and the junction held 2 bases outside the gene matches. The CDR3 here is CASSLQGADTQYF. For the CDR3, the DNA is TGTGCCAGCAGCTTACAGGGGGCAGATACGCAGTATTTT.